Detailed here is one T cell receptor (beta chain). What it binds is unknown. The data are from a study of shared clonotypes between healthy human individuals. For the study at large: Researchers assigned three CD4 naive, three CD4 memory, two CD8 naive and one CD8 memory plate to each donor.

CDR3 length: 15 amino acids. Trimming took 2 bases from V and 3 from J; bases not matched to a gene: 2. Germline CDR1 and CDR2: MNHNY and SVGAGI (reference sequence). Method: immunoSEQ multiplex PCR; TCRdb's copy keeps in-frame clones and lacks some. The sample has 1,500,000 or so clones; more than 95% are singletons. A CD45RA-negative memory subset and a CD45RA+ naive subset were separated from the CD4+ cells. General study results and limits: Investigators collected only blood, and repertoires in tissues likely differ.

J is TRBJ2-5 and V is TRBV6-6; 11 bases are shared with TRBD1. The sample taken for sequencing was naive CD4+ T cells sorted from blood. Noted subset: CD45RA+ positively selected. The sequence was collected from a man younger than 40 in good health. The CDR3 here is CASSYGTGGKETQYF. As DNA, the CDR3 is TGTGCCAGCAGTTACGGGACAGGGGGGAAAGAGACCCAGTACTTC.